Each of the 14 T cell receptor beta chains below was sequenced from the same sample in a study of cytomegalovirus exposure and HLA in healthy donors. PCR amplification relied on 60 Vbeta primers (plus 13 Jbeta primers). TCRdb keeps only in-frame clones here, not all; method: immunoSEQ multiplex PCR. The top ten hold around 6% of the sample, which has about 150,000 clones, approximately 80% seen once. Source material: PBMCs. These receptors originate from a woman aged 35 to 49 in good health and CMV-seropositive.

V is TRBV5-6 and J is TRBJ2-7; D might be TRBD2 (5 bases). Per germline, CDR1 SGHDT and CDR2 YYEEEE. V dropped 4 bases and J dropped 4 bases, with 18 bases sitting between them. The CDR3 runs to 15 residues. In DNA, the CDR3 is TGTGCCAGCAGCCCAGGATCGGGGTGGGGATACGAGCAGTACTTC. Translation: CASSPGSGWGYEQYF.

V is TRBV10-3 and J is TRBJ1-5, with D possibly TRBD1 on 5 matching bases. The CDR3 loop spans 16 amino acids. Germline CDR1 ENHRY, CDR2 SYGVKD. V was clipped by 0 bases and J by 0 bases, with 9 bases between them. The CDR3 is CAISESMGRSNQPQHF. In nucleotides, the CDR3 is TGTGCCATCAGTGAGTCAATGGGGCGTAGCAATCAGCCCCAGCATTTT.

The chain couples TRBV19 to TRBJ1-1; D is possibly TRBD1 (5 bases). Germline V gene data show CDR1 as LNHDA and CDR2 as SQIVND (reference sequence). CDR3 length: 16 residues. V shed 7 bases and J shed 3 bases, with 21 bases lying between them. CDR3: CASTRLGGPGDTEAFF. CDR3 nucleotide sequence: TGTGCCAGTACTCGATTGGGGGGACCCGGTGACACTGAAGCTTTCTTT. Drawing the rest from reference TRBV19 and TRBJ1-1, the complete variable domain is DGGITQSPKYLFRKEGQNVTLSCEQNLNHDAMYWYRQDPGQGLRLIYYSQIVNDFQKGDIAEGYSVSREKKESFPLTVTSAQKNPTAFYLCASTRLGGPGDTEAFFGQGTRLTVV.

This clone counts as medium-sized (0.01 to 0.1%). This sequence joins TRBV28 and TRBJ1-1; no firm D call. CDR3 length equals 12 residues. Germline CDR1 MDHEN, CDR2 SYDVKM. Trimming took 6 bases from V and 4 from J, leaving 9 bases between them. This CDR3 reads CASRGPATEAFF. The CDR3 bases are TGTGCCAGCAGGGGCCCTGCCACTGAAGCTTTCTTT.

This clone appeared a few times. The chain has TRBV7-6 and TRBJ2-1; 10 bases match TRBD1. With 5 bases clipped from V and 2 bases from J, the junction kept 24 bases outside the gene matches. Germline loops: CDR1 SGHVS, CDR2 FNYEAQ. The CDR3 extends over 22 amino acids. As DNA, the CDR3 is TGTGCCAGCAGCGACTACACCCGGGACAGGGGTGCGTGGAGACGAACCTACAATGAGCAGTTCTTC. This gives the protein CASSDYTRDRGAWRRTYNEQFF.

This clone was seen once. The V gene is TRBV7-9, the J gene TRBJ1-1; 11 nucleotides line up with TRBD1. Germline V gene lookup returns CDR1 SEHNR and CDR2 FQNEAQ (reference sequence). V shed 4 bases, J shed 3 bases, and the junction held 1 base outside the gene matches. The CDR3 is 14 amino acids. DNA of the CDR3: TGTGCCAGCAGCTGGGGACAGGGGGACACTGAAGCTTTCTTT. This translates into CASSWGQGDTEAFF.

The gene calls are TRBV19 and TRBJ1-2; tentatively, D is TRBD1 (6 bases). The ends were cut back, 6 bases at V and 2 bases at J, with 22 bases in the middle. This CDR3 is built from 17 residues. Germline CDR1 LNHDA, CDR2 SQIVND (reference sequence). The CDR3 loop is CASSLVYLDSRNYGYTF. DNA for the CDR3: TGTGCCAGTAGCCTGGTTTACTTGGACAGCCGAAACTATGGCTACACCTTC.

There are a few counts of this clone. This chain connects TRBV28 to TRBJ2-5; 9 bases line up with TRBD1. Looked up from germline, CDR1 is MDHEN and CDR2 is SYDVKM. This CDR3 has 15 amino acids. The ends lost 4 bases at V and 5 bases at J; junction bases unmatched: 8. This CDR3 reads CASSYGTGLMETQYF. As DNA, the CDR3 is TGTGCCAGCAGTTACGGGACAGGGTTAATGGAGACCCAGTACTTC.

This chain connects TRBV6-6 to TRBJ1-1, with D hard to call. Germline CDR1 is MNHNY and CDR2 is SVGAGI (reference sequence). The CDR3 loop spans 14 amino acids. Trimming removed 2 bases at V and 0 bases at J, with 7 bases between. The chain's CDR3 is CASSYVEMNTEAFF. In nucleotides, the CDR3 is TGTGCCAGCAGTTACGTGGAGATGAACACTGAAGCTTTCTTT.

Remarks on this clone: The same CDR3 can be traced to other DNA sequences in this sample. The chain uses TRBV18 and TRBJ2-1; TRBD2 might be the D (6 bases). The V end was cut by 3 bases, the J end by 3 bases, with 9 bases between. Germline V lookup: CDR1 KGHSH, CDR2 LQKENI. This CDR3 spans 14 amino acids. The CDR3 sequence is CASSPRDGYNEQFF. The CDR3 DNA reads TGTGCCAGCTCACCGCGGGACGGCTACAATGAGCAGTTCTTC.

V gene TRBV19 combines with J gene TRBJ2-2; TRBD2 aligns across 11 bases. This CDR3 region has 16 residues. Germline values: CDR1 LNHDA, CDR2 SQIVND (reference sequence). V was pared by 7 bases and J by 5 bases, with 9 bases of the junction left unmatched. The CDR3 sequence is CASTLLAGVGTGELFF. The CDR3, as DNA: TGTGCCAGTACCCTACTAGCGGGAGTCGGTACCGGGGAGCTGTTTTTT.

The genes are TRBV9 and TRBJ1-5; 11 nucleotides align to TRBD1. CDR1 is SGDLS, CDR2 YYNGEE, per germline. Trimming at V came to 3 bases and at J to 2 bases, leaving 7 bases not matched to a gene. The CDR3 has 17 residues. The CDR3 loop is CASSAGTGGNGNQPQHF. The CDR3 region has the DNA TGTGCCAGCAGCGCCGGGACAGGGGGAAACGGCAATCAGCCCCAGCATTTT.

This chain uses TRBV9 with TRBJ2-3; tentative D call: TRBD2 (5 bases). The CDR3 runs to 12 residues. CDR1 is SGDLS, CDR2 YYNGEE, per germline. The ends were cut back, 3 bases at V and 3 bases at J, with 5 bases in the middle. The CDR3 loop is CASSGRTDTQYF. DNA for the CDR3: TGTGCCAGCAGCGGGAGGACAGATACGCAGTATTTT.

This chain uses TRBV14 with TRBJ2-7; TRBD2 matches at 15 bases. V dropped 2 bases and J dropped 5; count of bases not matched to a gene: 10. CDR1 and CDR2 (germline): SGHDN, FVKESK. The CDR3 contains 18 residues. The CDR3 here is CASSQSVRTSGRANEQYF. DNA of the CDR3: TGTGCCAGCAGCCAATCTGTCAGGACTAGCGGGAGGGCCAACGAGCAGTACTTC.